The clone carrying this T cell receptor (beta chain) was counted many times. Its cognate antigen is unknown. CDR1 is KGHDR and CDR2 is SFDVKD in the germline V gene. The CDR3 totals 14 residues. Trimming removed 5 bases at V and 6 bases at J, with 15 bases between. The source of the sample is a study of T cells in Graves' hyperthyroidism and ophthalmopathy. Regarding the study as a whole: Blood held most thyroid clonotypes expanded above 0.001 frequency.

TCR beta CDR3 regions were amplified from RNA. In the first-round RT-PCR of the TCR CDR3, the HTBI primer set was used. MiXCR was run by TCRdb on the multiplex PCR reads, yielding one entry per CDR3 protein. The data hold some 600,000 distinct CDR3 sequences, with around 46% observed a single time. Stable Graves' hyperthyroidism denoted no ophthalmopathy progression over 18 months. Exclusions: uncontrolled infection, other autoimmune disease, pregnancy, lactation. Sequences were obtained from peripheral blood or thyroid tissue (not recorded which). The origin of this receptor is a woman under 30 with Graves' hyperthyroidism. The chain combines TRBV24-1 with TRBJ1-1; D possibly corresponds to TRBD1 (5 bases). The CDR3 reads CATSGSQGDAEAFF. The CDR3 region has the DNA TGTGCCACCAGTGGATCCCAGGGAGACGCTGAAGCTTTCTTT.